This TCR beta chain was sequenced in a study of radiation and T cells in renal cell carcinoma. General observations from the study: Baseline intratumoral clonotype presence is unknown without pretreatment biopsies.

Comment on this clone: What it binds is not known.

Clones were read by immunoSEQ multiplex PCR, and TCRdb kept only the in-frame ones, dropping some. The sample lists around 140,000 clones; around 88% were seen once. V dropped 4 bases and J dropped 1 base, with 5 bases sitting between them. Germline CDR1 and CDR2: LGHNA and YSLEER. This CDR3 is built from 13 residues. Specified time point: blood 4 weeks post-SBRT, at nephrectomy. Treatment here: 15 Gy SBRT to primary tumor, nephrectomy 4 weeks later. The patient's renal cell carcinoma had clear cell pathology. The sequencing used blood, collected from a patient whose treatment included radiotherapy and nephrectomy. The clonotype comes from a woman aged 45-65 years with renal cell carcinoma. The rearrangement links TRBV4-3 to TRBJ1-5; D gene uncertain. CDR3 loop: CASSPDSNQPQHF. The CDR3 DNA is TGCGCCAGCAGCCCGGACAGCAATCAGCCCCAGCATTTT.